This T cell receptor (beta chain) was found in a study of shared clonotypes between healthy human individuals. V lost 5 bases, J lost 10 bases, and 11 bases lay in between. The V gene's germline CDR1 is SNHLY and CDR2 FYNNEI. The CDR3 runs to 11 residues. In the study's own analysis: ImmunoSEQ supplied junction-only sequences lacking quality scores, so filtering was different. Sequencing used immunoSEQ multiplex PCR; TCRdb keeps in-frame clones, though not all of them. D and trimming were read from the DNA, whereas the V and J calls and clone size are those reported in that table. This table has hundreds of thousands of clones, about two thirds appearing once.

The sequenced material came from memory CD4+ T cells sorted from blood. Subset of the sample: CD45RA-negative fraction. The receptor was isolated from a woman in her twenties or thirties in good health. This chain links TRBV2 with TRBJ2-5; either TRBD1 or TRBD2 may supply D (5 bases each). CDR3 sequence reads: CASSSQGDQYF. The CDR3 bases are TGTGCCAGCAGTTCCCAGGGAGACCAGTACTTC.